These T cell receptor beta chains were read from a single sample in a study of blood T cell repertoires in COVID-19. Here immunoSEQ multiplex PCR was the method, and the copy in TCRdb shows in-frame clones only, minus some. The data show about 460,000 clones, with 88% seen just once and approximately 8% held by the top ten. The sequenced sample was PBMCs or T cells enriched from blood (not recorded which). These receptors all stem from a woman aged 55-69 years who had recovered from COVID-19. The CDR3 runs from the conserved cysteine through the conserved F or W. The D gene is left open where the match is weak.

>TRBV9|.|TRBJ2-1
CASSVGAGPYNEQFF
TGTGCCAGCAGCGTAGGGGCGGGGCCGTACAATGAGCAGTTCTTC
>TRBV5-1|.|TRBJ2-3
CASRGGAFDTQYF
TGCGCCAGCAGAGGGGGGGCCTTTGATACGCAGTATTTT
>TRBV5-1|.|TRBJ2-3
CASSPPGEAQYF
TGCGCCAGCAGCCCCCCGGGGGAGGCGCAGTATTTT
>TRBV3-1/TRBV3-2|.|TRBJ1-4
CASSQSGSQKLFF
TGTGCCAGCAGCCAATCAGGGTCCCAAAAACTGTTTTTT
>TRBV10-3|TRBD2|TRBJ2-3
CAISLAGGSGGTQYF
TGTGCCATCAGTCTAGCGGGGGGCTCGGGAGGTACGCAGTATTTT
>TRBV18|.|TRBJ2-2
CASSPRRGPVAGELFF
TGTGCCAGCTCACCACGGCGGGGACCAGTAGCCGGGGAGCTGTTTTTT
>TRBV2|.|TRBJ1-4
CASSEWGQSEKLFF
TGTGCCAGCAGTGAATGGGGGCAAAGTGAAAAACTGTTTTTT
>TRBV5-1|.|TRBJ2-5
CASSLVQKETQYF
TGCGCCAGCAGCTTGGTACAGAAAGAGACCCAGTACTTC
>TRBV15|.|TRBJ2-5
CATSRDGDSAETQYF
TGTGCCACCAGCAGAGATGGGGACTCCGCGGAGACCCAGTACTTC
>TRBV4-1|.|TRBJ2-3
CASSQRWTSTDTQYF
TGCGCCAGCAGCCAACGGTGGACTAGCACAGATACGCAGTATTTT
>TRBV19|TRBD1|TRBJ1-2
CASSTGTGFYYGYTF
TGTGCCAGTAGTACCGGGACAGGATTTTACTATGGCTACACCTTC
>TRBV4-1|TRBD1|TRBJ2-3
CASSHGDRLTDTQYF
TGCGCCAGCAGCCATGGGGACAGACTCACAGATACGCAGTATTTT
>TRBV6-4|TRBD1|TRBJ1-2
CASREGQEYGYTF
TGTGCCAGCAGAGAAGGACAGGAATATGGCTACACCTTC
>TRBV5-4|.|TRBJ1-1
CASSSGGTTEAFF
TGTGCCAGCAGCTCGGGAGGGACCACTGAAGCTTTCTTT
>TRBV4-1|.|TRBJ2-4
CASSQVGIPLNIQYF
TGCGCCAGCAGCCAAGTCGGGATCCCCTTAAACATTCAGTACTTC
>TRBV27|TRBD1|TRBJ1-2
CASSFDSQQGRAPYTF
TGTGCCAGCAGTTTTGATAGCCAACAGGGGCGCGCCCCTTACACCTTC
>TRBV5-8|TRBD1|TRBJ2-1
CASSLGPTGGRNEQFF
TGTGCCAGCAGCTTGGGACCTACAGGGGGCAGAAATGAGCAGTTCTTC
>TRBV20-1|TRBD1|TRBJ1-2
CSASRTGSYGYTF
TGCAGTGCTAGTCGGACAGGATCCTATGGCTACACCTTC
>TRBV12-3/TRBV12-4|.|TRBJ1-5
CASSPQVHQPQHF
TGTGCCAGCAGCCCACAGGTCCATCAGCCCCAGCATTTT
>TRBV2|.|TRBJ1-1
CASSAMNTEAFF
TGTGCCAGCAGTGCAATGAACACTGAAGCTTTCTTT
>TRBV30|TRBD1|TRBJ1-2
CAWTIGQAWNYGYTF
TGTGCCTGGACCATCGGACAGGCCTGGAACTATGGCTACACCTTC
>TRBV9|TRBD1|TRBJ1-3
CASSVTTGTGSGNTIYF
TGTGCCAGCAGCGTGACTACCGGGACAGGGTCTGGAAACACCATATATTTT
>TRBV6-2/TRBV6-3|.|TRBJ2-3
CASSYWYGGTDTQYF
TGTGCCAGCAGTTACTGGTACGGGGGCACAGATACGCAGTATTTT
>TRBV13|.|TRBJ1-4
CASSSVLNEKLFF
TGTGCCAGCAGCTCGGTCTTAAATGAAAAACTGTTTTTT
>TRBV5-1|TRBD1|TRBJ1-1
CASPGTGGSMNTEAFF
TGCGCCAGCCCAGGGACAGGGGGTTCCATGAACACTGAAGCTTTCTTT
>TRBV5-6|.|TRBJ1-4
CASSLGGAGEKLFF
TGTGCCAGCAGCTTGGGGGGCGCAGGTGAAAAACTGTTTTTT
>TRBV5-1|TRBD1|TRBJ2-1
CASSPPGQGVYNEQFF
TGCGCCAGCAGCCCCCCGGGACAGGGGGTTTACAATGAGCAGTTCTTC